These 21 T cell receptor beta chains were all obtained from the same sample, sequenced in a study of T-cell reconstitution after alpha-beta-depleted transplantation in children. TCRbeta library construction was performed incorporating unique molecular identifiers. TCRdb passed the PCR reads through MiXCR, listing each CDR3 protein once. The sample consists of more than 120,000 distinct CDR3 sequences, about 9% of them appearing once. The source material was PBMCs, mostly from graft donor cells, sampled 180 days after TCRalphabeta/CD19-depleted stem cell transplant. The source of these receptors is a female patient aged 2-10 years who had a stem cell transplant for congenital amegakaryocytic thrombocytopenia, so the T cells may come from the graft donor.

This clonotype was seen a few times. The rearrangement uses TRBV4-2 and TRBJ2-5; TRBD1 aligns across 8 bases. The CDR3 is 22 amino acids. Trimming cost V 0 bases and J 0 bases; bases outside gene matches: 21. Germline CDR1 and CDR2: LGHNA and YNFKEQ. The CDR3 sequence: CASSQDIRAMGTGKLYQETQYF. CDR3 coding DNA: TGTGCCAGCAGCCAAGATATTAGAGCGATGGGGACAGGAAAATTGTACCAAGAGACCCAGTACTTC.

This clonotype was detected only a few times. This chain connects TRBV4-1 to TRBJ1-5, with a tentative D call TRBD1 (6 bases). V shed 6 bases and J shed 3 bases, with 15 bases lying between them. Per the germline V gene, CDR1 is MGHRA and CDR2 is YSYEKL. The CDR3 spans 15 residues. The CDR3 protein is CASSLETGLNQPQHF. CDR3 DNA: TGCGCCAGCAGTCTCGAGACAGGACTCAATCAGCCCCAGCATTTT.

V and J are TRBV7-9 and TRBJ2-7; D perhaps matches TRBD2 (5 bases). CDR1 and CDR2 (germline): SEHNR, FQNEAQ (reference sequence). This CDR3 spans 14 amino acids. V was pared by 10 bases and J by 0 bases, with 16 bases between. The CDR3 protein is CAMGAGIVSYEQYF. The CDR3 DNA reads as TGTGCCATGGGCGCCGGGATAGTCTCCTACGAGCAGTACTTC.

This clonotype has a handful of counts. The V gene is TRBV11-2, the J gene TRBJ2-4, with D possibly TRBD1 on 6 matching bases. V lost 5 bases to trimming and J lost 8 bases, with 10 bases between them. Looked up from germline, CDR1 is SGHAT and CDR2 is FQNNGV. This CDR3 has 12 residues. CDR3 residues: CASSGPGDIQYF. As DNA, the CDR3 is TGTGCCAGCAGCGGACCAGGGGACATTCAGTACTTC. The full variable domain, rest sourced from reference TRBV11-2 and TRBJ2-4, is EAGVAQSPRYKIIEKRQSVAFWCNPISGHATLYWYQQILGQGPKLLIQFQNNGVVDDSQLPKDRFSAERLKGVDSTLKIQPAKLEDSAVYLCASSGPGDIQYFGAGTRLSVL.

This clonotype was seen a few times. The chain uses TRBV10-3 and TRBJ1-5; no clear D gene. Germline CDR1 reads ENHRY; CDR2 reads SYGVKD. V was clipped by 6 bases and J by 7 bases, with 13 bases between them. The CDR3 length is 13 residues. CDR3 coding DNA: TGTGCCATCAGCTTTAAAGAGGACCAGCCCCAGCATTTT. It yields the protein CAISFKEDQPQHF.

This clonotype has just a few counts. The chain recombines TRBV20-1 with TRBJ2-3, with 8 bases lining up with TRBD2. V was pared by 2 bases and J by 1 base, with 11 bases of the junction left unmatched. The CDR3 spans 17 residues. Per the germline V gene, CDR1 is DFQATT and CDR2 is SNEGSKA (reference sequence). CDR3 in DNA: TGCAGTGCTAGACGGGGGGGTCCCTTTAGAGGCACAGATACGCAGTATTTT. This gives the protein CSARRGGPFRGTDTQYF.

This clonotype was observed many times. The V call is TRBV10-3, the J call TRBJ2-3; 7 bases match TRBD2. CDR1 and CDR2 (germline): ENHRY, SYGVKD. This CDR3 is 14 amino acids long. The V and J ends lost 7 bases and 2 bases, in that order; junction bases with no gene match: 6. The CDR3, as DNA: TGTGCCATCACCTCCGGGACTACCACAGATACGCAGTATTTT. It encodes CAITSGTTTDTQYF.

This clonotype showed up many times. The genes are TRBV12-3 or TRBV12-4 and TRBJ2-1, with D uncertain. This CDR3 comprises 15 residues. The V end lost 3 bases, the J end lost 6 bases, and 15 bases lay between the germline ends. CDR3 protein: CASSFSSPSINEQFF. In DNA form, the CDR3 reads TGTGCCAGCAGTTTTAGCTCCCCATCAATCAATGAGCAGTTCTTC.

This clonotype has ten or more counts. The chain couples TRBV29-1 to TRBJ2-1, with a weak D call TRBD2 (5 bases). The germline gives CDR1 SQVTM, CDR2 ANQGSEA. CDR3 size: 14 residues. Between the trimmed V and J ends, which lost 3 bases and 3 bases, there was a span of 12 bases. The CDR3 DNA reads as TGCAGCGTTGACTTAGAGGGAATCTACAATGAGCAGTTCTTC. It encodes CSVDLEGIYNEQFF.

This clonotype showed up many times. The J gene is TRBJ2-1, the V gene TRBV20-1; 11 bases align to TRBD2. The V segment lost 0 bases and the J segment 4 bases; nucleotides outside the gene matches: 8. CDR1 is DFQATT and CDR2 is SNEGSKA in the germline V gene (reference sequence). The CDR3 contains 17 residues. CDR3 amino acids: CSARDPTSGTLYNEQFF. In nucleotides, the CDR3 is TGCAGTGCTAGAGATCCGACTAGCGGGACCCTTTACAATGAGCAGTTCTTC.

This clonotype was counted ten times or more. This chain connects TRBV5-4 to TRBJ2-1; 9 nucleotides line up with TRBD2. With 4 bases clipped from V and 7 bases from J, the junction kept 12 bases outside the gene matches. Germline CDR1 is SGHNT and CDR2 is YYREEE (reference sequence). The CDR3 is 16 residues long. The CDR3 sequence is CASSPTAGGLWNEQFF. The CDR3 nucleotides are TGTGCCAGCAGCCCTACGGCGGGGGGGCTTTGGAATGAGCAGTTCTTC.

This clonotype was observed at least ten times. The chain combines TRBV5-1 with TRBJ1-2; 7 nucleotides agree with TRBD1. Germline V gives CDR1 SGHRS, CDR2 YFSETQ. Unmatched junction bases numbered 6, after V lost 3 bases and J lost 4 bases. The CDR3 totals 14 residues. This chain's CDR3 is CASSSTGDGYGYTF. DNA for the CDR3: TGCGCCAGCAGCTCTACAGGGGACGGCTATGGCTACACCTTC.

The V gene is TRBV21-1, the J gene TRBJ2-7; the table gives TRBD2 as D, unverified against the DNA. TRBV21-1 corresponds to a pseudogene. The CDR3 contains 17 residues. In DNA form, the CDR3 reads TGTGCCAGCAGGGGCCCGGGACTAGCGGGAGTTCTCTACGAGCAGTACTTC. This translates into CASRGPGLAGVLYEQYF.

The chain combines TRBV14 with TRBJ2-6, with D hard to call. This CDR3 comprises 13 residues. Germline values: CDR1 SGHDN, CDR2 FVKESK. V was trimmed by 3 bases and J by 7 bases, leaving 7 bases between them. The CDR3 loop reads CASSHTVANVLTF. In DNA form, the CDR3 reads TGTGCCAGCAGCCACACAGTTGCCAACGTCCTGACTTTC.

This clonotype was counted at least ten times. The chain's CDR3 is CSVGKGGTDTQYF. Here the CDR3 DNA reads TGCAGCGTTGGTAAGGGGGGCACAGATACGCAGTATTTT. The rearrangement uses TRBV29-1 and TRBJ2-3; D may be TRBD1 (6 bases). Germline assignment: CDR1 SQVTM and CDR2 ANQGSEA. The V and J ends lost 4 bases and 1 base respectively, with 9 bases between them. The CDR3 length is 13 residues.

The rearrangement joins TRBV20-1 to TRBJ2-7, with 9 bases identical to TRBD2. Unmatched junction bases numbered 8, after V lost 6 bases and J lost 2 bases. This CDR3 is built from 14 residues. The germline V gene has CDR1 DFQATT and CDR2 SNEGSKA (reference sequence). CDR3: CSAYTGTSPYEQYF. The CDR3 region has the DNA TGCAGTGCCTATACCGGGACTAGCCCCTACGAGCAGTACTTC.

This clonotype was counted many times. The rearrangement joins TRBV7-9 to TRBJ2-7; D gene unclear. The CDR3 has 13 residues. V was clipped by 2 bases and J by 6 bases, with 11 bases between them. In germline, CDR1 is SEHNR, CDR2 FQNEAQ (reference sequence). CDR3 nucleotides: TGTGCCAGCAGCTTAATTCCGGATTCCGAGCAGTACTTC. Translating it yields CASSLIPDSEQYF.

CDR3 coding DNA: TGTGCCAGCAGCTTAGGGGCCAGTGAAAAACTGTTTTTT. Amino acid sequence: CASSLGASEKLFF. The chain employs TRBV7-9 and TRBJ1-4, with D uncertain. This CDR3 comprises 13 residues. With 1 base removed from V and 7 bases from J, the gap between germline ends came to 7 bases. The germline CDR1 and CDR2 sequences are SEHNR and FQNEAQ (reference sequence).

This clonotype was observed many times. The CDR3 sequence: CASSLARSGEKETQYF. The CDR3 coding sequence is TGTGCCAGCAGTTTAGCCCGTTCGGGAGAAAAAGAGACCCAGTACTTC. This chain uses TRBV12-3 or TRBV12-4 with TRBJ2-5, with D perhaps matching TRBD2 (6 bases). This CDR3 comprises 16 residues. The V and J ends lost 0 bases and 3 bases respectively, with 14 bases between them.

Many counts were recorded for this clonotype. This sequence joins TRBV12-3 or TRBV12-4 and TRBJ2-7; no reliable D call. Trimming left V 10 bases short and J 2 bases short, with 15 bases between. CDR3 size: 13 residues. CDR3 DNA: TGTGCCACCAGCCGAGGCGGAGCCTACGAGCAGTACTTC. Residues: CATSRGGAYEQYF.

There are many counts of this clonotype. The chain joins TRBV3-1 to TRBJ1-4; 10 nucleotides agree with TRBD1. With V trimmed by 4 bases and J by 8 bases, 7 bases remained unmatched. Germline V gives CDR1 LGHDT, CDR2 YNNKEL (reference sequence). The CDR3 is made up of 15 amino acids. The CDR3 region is CASSLTGTGDEKLFF. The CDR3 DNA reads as TGTGCCAGCAGCCTAACCGGGACAGGGGACGAAAAACTGTTTTTT.